The T cell receptor beta chain described here comes from a study of response to subunit inactivated influenza vaccine. Broader study findings: That few new T cells are recruited by each seasonal influenza vaccination was the authors' suggestion.

TCRdb re-analysed the RT-PCR reads in MiXCR, keeping a single row per CDR3 protein. Among roughly 700,000 distinct CDR3 sequences, 15% to 17% were seen once, and the ten largest hold 11%. This clonotype was detected only a few times. The antigen is not known. The CDR3 is 17 amino acids. Germline CDR1 is SGHRS and CDR2 is YFSETQ. Trimming cost V 4 bases and J 5 bases; bases outside gene matches: 16. This TCR was sampled from a man aged 50 to 59 who received an inactivated influenza vaccine. V and J are TRBV5-1 and TRBJ2-5; 8 bases align to TRBD2. The sequencing here drew on PBMCs from blood, taken roughly 12 days after vaccination. DNA for the CDR3: TGCGCCAGCAGCCCGGGCCTTGGGGGCGGGGGGCCGGAGACCCAGTACTTC. It specifies CASSPGLGGGGPETQYF. The full variable domain, rest sourced from reference TRBV5-1 and TRBJ2-5, is KAGVTQTPRYLIKTRGQQVTLSCSPISGHRSVSWYQQTPGQGLQFLFEYFSETQRNKGNFPGRFSGRQFSNSRSEMNVSTLELGDSALYLCASSPGLGGGGPETQYFGPGTRLLVL.